The clone carrying this TCR beta chain has just a few counts. What it binds is not known. Germline V gene sequence: CDR1 MNHEY, CDR2 SMNVEV (reference sequence). V gave up 1 base and J gave up 4 bases, with 11 bases separating them. This CDR3 comprises 15 residues. This sample stems from a study of T cells in tumors after PD-1 blockade. The data were produced by immunoSEQ multiplex PCR, yet TCRdb's version contains in-frame clones alone and is incomplete. The table includes about 14,000 clones, about 67% detected once. Each patient got pembrolizumab 200 mg every 3 weeks or cemiplimab 350 mg every 2 weeks. The average interval from treatment start to post-treatment squamous cell carcinoma sampling was 31 days. Whole-study findings and limits: In squamous cell carcinoma, approximately 50% of expanded exhausted clones were novel.

The receptor was derived from a human donor with cutaneous squamous cell carcinoma. The sequencing used tumor tissue, collected after anti-PD-1 treatment. The chain couples TRBV27 to TRBJ2-1, with D perhaps TRBD1 (6 bases). CDR3 nucleotides: TGTGCCAGCAGTTTATTGGGCAGGGGTTACAATGAGCAGTTCTTC. It yields the protein CASSLLGRGYNEQFF.